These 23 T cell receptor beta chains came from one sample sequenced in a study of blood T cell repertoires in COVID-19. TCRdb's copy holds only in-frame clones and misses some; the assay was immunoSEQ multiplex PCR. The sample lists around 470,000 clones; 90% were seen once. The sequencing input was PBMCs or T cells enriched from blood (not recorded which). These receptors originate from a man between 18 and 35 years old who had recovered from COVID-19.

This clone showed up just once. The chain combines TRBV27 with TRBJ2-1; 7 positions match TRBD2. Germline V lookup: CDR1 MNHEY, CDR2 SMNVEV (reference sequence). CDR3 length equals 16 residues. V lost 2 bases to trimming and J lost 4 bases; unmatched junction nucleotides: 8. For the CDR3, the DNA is TGTGCCAGCAGTTTAGCCCGAGAAGCGGGATACAATGAGCAGTTCTTC. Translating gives CASSLAREAGYNEQFF.

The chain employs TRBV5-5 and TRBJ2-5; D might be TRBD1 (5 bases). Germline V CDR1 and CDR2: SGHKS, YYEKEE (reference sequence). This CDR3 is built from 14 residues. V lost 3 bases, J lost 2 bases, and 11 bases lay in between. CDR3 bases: TGTGCCAGCAGCTCTACAGGTTCTCAAGAGACCCAGTACTTC. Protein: CASSSTGSQETQYF.

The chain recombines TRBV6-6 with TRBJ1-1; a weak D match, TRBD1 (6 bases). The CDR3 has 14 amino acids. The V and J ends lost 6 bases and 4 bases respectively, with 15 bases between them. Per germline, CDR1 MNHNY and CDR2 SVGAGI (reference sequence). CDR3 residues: CASRSGQSGTEAFF. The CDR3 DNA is TGTGCCAGCAGATCTGGACAGTCGGGCACTGAAGCTTTCTTT.

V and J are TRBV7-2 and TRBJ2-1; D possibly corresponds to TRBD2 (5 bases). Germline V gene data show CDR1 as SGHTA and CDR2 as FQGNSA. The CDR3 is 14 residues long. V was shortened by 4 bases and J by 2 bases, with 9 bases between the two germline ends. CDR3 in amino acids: CASSSGYPYNEQFF. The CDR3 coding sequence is TGTGCCAGCAGCTCGGGGTACCCCTACAATGAGCAGTTCTTC.

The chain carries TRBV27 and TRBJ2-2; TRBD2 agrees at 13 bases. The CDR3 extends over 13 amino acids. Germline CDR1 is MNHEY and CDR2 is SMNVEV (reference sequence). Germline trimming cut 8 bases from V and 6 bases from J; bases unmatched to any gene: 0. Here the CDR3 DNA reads TGTGCCAGCGGACTAGCGGGAGCCGGGGAGCTGTTTTTT. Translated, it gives CASGLAGAGELFF.

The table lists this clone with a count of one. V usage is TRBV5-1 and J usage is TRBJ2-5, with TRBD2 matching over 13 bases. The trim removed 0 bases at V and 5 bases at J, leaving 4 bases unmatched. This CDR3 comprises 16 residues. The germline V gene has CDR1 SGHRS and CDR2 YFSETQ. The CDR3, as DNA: TGCGCCAGCAGCTTGGGGACTAGCGGGAGTTTGGAGACCCAGTACTTC. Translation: CASSLGTSGSLETQYF.

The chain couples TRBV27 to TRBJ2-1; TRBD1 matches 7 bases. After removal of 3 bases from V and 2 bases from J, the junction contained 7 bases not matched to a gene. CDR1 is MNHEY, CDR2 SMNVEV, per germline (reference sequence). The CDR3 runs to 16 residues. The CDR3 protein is CASSFLDRLTYNEQFF. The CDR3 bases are TGTGCCAGCAGTTTCCTGGACAGGTTAACCTACAATGAGCAGTTCTTC.

The CDR3 region is CASSLAGSYEQYF. The CDR3, as DNA: TGTGCCAGCAGCTTAGCCGGTTCCTACGAGCAGTACTTC. This sequence joins TRBV7-2 and TRBJ2-7; no definite D call. V lost 0 bases to trimming and J lost 1 base, with 4 bases between them. Germline loops: CDR1 SGHTA, CDR2 FQGNSA. The CDR3 sequence is 13 residues long.

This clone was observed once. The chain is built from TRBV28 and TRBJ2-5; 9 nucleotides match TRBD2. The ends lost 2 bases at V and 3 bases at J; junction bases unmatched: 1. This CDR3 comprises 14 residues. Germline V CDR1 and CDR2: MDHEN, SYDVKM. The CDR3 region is CASSLLAGKETQYF. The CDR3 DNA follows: TGTGCCAGCAGTTTACTAGCGGGGAAAGAGACCCAGTACTTC.

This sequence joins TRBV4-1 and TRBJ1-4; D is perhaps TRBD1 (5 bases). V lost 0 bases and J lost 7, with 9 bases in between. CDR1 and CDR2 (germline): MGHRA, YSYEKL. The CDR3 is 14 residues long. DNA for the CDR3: TGCGCCAGCAGCCAAGATGGCAGGGTTGAAAAACTGTTTTTT. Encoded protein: CASSQDGRVEKLFF.

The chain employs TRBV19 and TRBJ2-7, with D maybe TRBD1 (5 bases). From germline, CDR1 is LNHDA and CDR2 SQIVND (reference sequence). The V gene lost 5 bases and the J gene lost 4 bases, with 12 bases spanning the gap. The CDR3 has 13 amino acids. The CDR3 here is CASSPGISYEQYF. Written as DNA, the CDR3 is TGTGCCAGTAGTCCAGGGATCAGTTACGAGCAGTACTTC. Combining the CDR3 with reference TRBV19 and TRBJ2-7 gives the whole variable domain DGGITQSPKYLFRKEGQNVTLSCEQNLNHDAMYWYRQDPGQGLRLIYYSQIVNDFQKGDIAEGYSVSREKKESFPLTVTSAQKNPTAFYLCASSPGISYEQYFGPGTRLTVT.

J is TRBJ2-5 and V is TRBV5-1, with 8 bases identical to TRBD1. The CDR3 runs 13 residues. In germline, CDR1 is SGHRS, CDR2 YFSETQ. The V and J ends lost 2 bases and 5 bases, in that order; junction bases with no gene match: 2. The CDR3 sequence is CASSLGQGETQYF. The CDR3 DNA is TGCGCCAGCAGCTTAGGACAGGGTGAGACCCAGTACTTC.

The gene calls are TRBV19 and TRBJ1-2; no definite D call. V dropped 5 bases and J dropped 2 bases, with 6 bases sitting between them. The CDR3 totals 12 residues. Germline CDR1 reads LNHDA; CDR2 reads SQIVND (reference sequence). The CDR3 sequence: CASSLLNYGYTF. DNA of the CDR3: TGTGCCAGTAGTCTCTTAAACTATGGCTACACCTTC.

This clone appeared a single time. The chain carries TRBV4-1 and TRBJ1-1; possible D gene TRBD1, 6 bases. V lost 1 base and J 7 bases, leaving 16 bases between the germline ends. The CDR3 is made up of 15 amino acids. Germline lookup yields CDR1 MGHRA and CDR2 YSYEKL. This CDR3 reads CASSQVSAGAIEAFF. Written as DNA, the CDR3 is TGCGCCAGCAGCCAAGTTTCTGCAGGGGCTATTGAAGCTTTCTTT.

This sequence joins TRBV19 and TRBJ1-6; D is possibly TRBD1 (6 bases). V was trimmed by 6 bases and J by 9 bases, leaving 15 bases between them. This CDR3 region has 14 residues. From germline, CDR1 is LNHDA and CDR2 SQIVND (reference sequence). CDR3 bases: TGTGCCAGTAGCCTAGGACAGCACGGTTCACCCCTCCACTTT. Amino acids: CASSLGQHGSPLHF.

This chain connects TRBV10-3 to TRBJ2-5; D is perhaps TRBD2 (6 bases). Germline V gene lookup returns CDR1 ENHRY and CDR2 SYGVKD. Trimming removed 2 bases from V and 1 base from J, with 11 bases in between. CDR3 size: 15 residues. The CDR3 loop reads CAISETPRGQETQYF. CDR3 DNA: TGTGCCATCAGTGAGACCCCGCGGGGCCAAGAGACCCAGTACTTC.

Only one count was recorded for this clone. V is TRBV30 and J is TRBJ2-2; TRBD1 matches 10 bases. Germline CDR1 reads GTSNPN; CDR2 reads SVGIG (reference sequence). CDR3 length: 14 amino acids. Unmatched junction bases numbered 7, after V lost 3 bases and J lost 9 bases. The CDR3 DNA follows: TGTGCCTGGAGGACGACAGGGGGCAAAAGGGAGCTGTTTTTT. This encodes CAWRTTGGKRELFF.

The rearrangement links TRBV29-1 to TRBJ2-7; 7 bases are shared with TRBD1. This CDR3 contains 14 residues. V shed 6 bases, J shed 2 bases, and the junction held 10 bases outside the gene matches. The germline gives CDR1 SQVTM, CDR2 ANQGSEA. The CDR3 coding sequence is TGCAGCGTAACCCAGGGACAGAGCCCCTACGAGCAGTACTTC. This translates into CSVTQGQSPYEQYF.

Here the CDR3 DNA reads TGTGCCAGCAGCTCCACCGGACTAGCGGGAGTTGCCGGGGAGCTGTTTTTT. It yields the protein CASSSTGLAGVAGELFF. The gene calls are TRBV7-3 and TRBJ2-2; 13 bases are shared with TRBD2. The CDR3 length is 17 residues. The V segment lost 4 bases and the J segment 6 bases; nucleotides outside the gene matches: 8. CDR1 SGHTA and CDR2 FQGTGA come from the germline V gene.

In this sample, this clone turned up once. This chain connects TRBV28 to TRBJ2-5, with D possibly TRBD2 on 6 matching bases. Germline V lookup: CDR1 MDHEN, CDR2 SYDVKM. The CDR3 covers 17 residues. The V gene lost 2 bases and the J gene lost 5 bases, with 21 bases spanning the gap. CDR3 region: CASSLQVGDLAGETQYF. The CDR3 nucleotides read TGTGCCAGCAGTTTACAGGTCGGGGACCTCGCGGGGGAGACCCAGTACTTC.

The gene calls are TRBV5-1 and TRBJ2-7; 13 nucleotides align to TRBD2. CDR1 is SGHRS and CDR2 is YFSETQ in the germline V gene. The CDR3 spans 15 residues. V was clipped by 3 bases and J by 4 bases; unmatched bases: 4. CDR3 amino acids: CASSSILAGGYEQYF. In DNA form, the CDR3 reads TGCGCCAGCAGCTCCATACTAGCGGGAGGGTACGAGCAGTACTTC.

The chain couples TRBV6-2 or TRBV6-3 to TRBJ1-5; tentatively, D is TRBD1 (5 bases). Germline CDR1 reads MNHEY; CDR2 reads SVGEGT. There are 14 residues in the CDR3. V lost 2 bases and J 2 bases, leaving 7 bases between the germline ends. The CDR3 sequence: CASSYLTGNQPQHF. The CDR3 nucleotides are TGTGCCAGCAGTTACCTGACAGGCAATCAGCCCCAGCATTTT.

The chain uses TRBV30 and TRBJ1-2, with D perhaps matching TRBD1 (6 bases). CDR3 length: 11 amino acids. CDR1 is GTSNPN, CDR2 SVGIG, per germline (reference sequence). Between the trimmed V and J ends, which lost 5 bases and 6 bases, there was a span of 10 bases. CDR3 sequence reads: CAWGRGNGYTF. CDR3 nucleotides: TGTGCCTGGGGCAGGGGAAATGGCTACACCTTC.